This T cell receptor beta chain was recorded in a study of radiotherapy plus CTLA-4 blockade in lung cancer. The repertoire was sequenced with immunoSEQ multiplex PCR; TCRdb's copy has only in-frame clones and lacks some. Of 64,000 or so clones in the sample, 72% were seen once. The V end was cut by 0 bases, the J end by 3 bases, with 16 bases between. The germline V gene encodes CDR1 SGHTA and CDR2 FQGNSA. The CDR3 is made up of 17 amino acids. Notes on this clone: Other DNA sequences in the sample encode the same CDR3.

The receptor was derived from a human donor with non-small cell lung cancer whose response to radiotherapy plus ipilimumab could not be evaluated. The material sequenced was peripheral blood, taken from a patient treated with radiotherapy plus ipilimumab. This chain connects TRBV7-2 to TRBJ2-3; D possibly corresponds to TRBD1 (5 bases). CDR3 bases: TGTGCCAGCAGCTTAGCTTCTTGGGCGGCAGGGACAGATACGCAGTATTTT. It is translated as CASSLASWAAGTDTQYF.